The rows below give T cell receptor beta chains drawn from one sample of a study of graft-versus-host responses after intestinal transplantation. The method was immunoSEQ multiplex PCR; TCRdb's version includes in-frame clones alone and lacks a portion of them. The sample holds tens of thousands of clones, around 90% seen once. Their target antigens are unknown. This specimen consisted of unstimulated CD4+ T cells sorted from spleen or lymph node cells, obtained before intestinal transplant. The source is a human donor who received an intestinal transplant. Both conserved end residues are part of each CDR3. A D gene is named only where the DNA matches it firmly. Only part of the rows carry a size: once, few, many, or a class if the clone is expanded.

clone_size | j_call | d_call | v_call | cdr3_nt | cdr3_aa
once | TRBJ2-7 | TRBD1 | TRBV5-6 | TGTGCCAGCAGCTTGTTAATCCGGGACAGGATCTCCTACGAGCAGTACTTC | CASSLLIRDRISYEQYF
- | TRBJ2-1 | - | TRBV9 | TGTGCCAGCAGCGTAGACGGCGGCCTAACCTACAATGAGCAGTTCTTC | CASSVDGGLTYNEQFF
- | TRBJ2-3 | TRBD1 | TRBV19 | TGTGCCAGCAACAGGGGGCGCGCCGCAGATACGCAGTATTTT | CASNRGRAADTQYF
- | TRBJ2-7 | TRBD2 | TRBV7-8 | TGTGCCAGCAGCTTTTTCGCGGGAGAATACGAGCAGTACTTC | CASSFFAGEYEQYF
- | TRBJ2-5 | - | TRBV11-2 | TGTGCCAGCAGCCGACAGGAAGAGACCCAGTACTTC | CASSRQEETQYF
- | TRBJ2-7 | TRBD1 | TRBV27 | TGTGCCAGCCGACAATCCGGGACAGGGTTGCTCGAGCAGTACTTC | CASRQSGTGLLEQYF
- | TRBJ1-2 | TRBD1 | TRBV5-5 | TGTGCCAGCAGCTTTCGGGACAGCTCTAACTATGGCTACACCTTC | CASSFRDSSNYGYTF
- | TRBJ2-1 | - | TRBV2 | TGTGCCAGCAGTGCCGACGGGAGCTCCTCATACAATGGGCAGTTCTTC | CASSADGSSSYNGQFF
- | TRBJ2-7 | TRBD1 | TRBV6-5 | TGTGCCAGCAGTTATTCCGGGACAGGGGGGAACGAGCAGTACTTC | CASSYSGTGGNEQYF
- | TRBJ2-2 | TRBD2 | TRBV25-1 | TGTGCCAGCAGTGACCTAGCGGGTCACGGGGAGCTGTTTTTT | CASSDLAGHGELFF
- | TRBJ1-5 | - | TRBV27 | TGTGCCAGCAGTCCATGGTTGACCCAGGGAGGGCAGCCCCAGCATTTT | CASSPWLTQGGQPQHF
- | TRBJ1-4 | - | TRBV5-1 | TGCGCCAGCAGACCAACGTCGGGTTATGAAAAACTGTTTTTT | CASRPTSGYEKLFF
- | TRBJ2-7 | - | TRBV9 | TGTGCCAGCAGCGGGTCCTCCTACGAGCAGTACTTC | CASSGSSYEQYF
- | TRBJ2-1 | - | TRBV7-9 | TGTGCCAGCAGCTTCAAGTCTGGGGAGCAGTTCTTC | CASSFKSGEQFF
- | TRBJ2-7 | TRBD1 | TRBV6-6 | TGTGCCAGCAGTCGACCCGGGACAGGTTCCTACGAGCAGTACTTC | CASSRPGTGSYEQYF
- | TRBJ2-7 | TRBD2 | TRBV27 | TGTGCCAGCAGTTTATCGGGACTAGCGATCCCCTACGAGCAGTACTTC | CASSLSGLAIPYEQYF
- | TRBJ1-1 | - | TRBV6-1 | TGTGCCAGCAGTGAAGACCGAGAAGCTTTCTTT | CASSEDREAFF
- | TRBJ2-7 | TRBD1 | TRBV27 | TGTGCCAGCAGCCCTACCGGGACAGTGCCCCCCTACGAGCAGTACTTC | CASSPTGTVPPYEQYF
- | TRBJ2-5 | - | TRBV5-6 | TGTGCCAGCAGCTTGGGCCAGCGAAATCAAGTAACCCAGTACTTC | CASSLGQRNQVTQYF
- | TRBJ2-7 | - | TRBV27 | TGTGCCAGCAGTCCCCGTAGGTTGGCCTACGAGCAGTACTTC | CASSPRRLAYEQYF
- | TRBJ2-5 | TRBD2 | TRBV11-3 | TGTGCCAGCAGCTTAGGACTAGCGGAACTGGAGACCCAGTACTTC | CASSLGLAELETQYF
- | TRBJ1-1 | - | TRBV15 | TGTGCCACCAGCAGAGATCTAGTGTTCACTGAAGCTTTCTTT | CATSRDLVFTEAFF
once | TRBJ1-5 | - | TRBV4-2 | TGTGCCAGCAGCCAAGATCGGTCAGGCTCTTATAGCAATCAGCCCCAGCATTTT | CASSQDRSGSYSNQPQHF
- | TRBJ1-1 | - | TRBV6-5 | TGTGCCAGCAATCGGCAGGGATACATGAACACTGAAGCTTTCTTT | CASNRQGYMNTEAFF
few | TRBJ2-7 | - | TRBV28 | TGTGCCAGCAGGCAGGGGTCCTACGAGCAGTACTTC | CASRQGSYEQYF
- | TRBJ2-7 | - | TRBV5-5 | TGTGCCAGCAGCTCCTGGACCCCTCGGGAGCAGTACTTC | CASSSWTPREQYF
- | TRBJ2-7 | TRBD2 | TRBV6-1 | TGTGCCAGCAGCCTCGGGGGGTACGAGCAGTACTTC | CASSLGGYEQYF
- | TRBJ1-3 | - | TRBV30 | TGTGCCTGGAGTGTCCGAGGGGGCTCTGGAAACACCATATATTTT | CAWSVRGGSGNTIYF
- | TRBJ2-2 | - | TRBV9 | TGTGCCAGCAGCGTAAAGGCTGGCCCCAATGGAGGCGGGGAGCTGTTTTTT | CASSVKAGPNGGGELFF
- | TRBJ2-7 | TRBD1 | TRBV12-5 | TGTGCTAGTGGTTTGTCAGGACAGGTGGTCCAGTACTTC | CASGLSGQVVQYF